This record concerns one T cell receptor (beta chain) sequence. Its antigen remains unknown. This specimen comes from a study of cytomegalovirus exposure and HLA in healthy donors. General study points: A later analysis showed HLA-associated TCR beta chains outstripping equally common others in clonal expansion. The study had only CMV serostatus as immune exposure information. Researchers catalogued under 200 TCR beta chains as cytomegalovirus-associated. Near-uniform donor sequencing depth was presumed by presence/absence analyses.

PCR primers comprised 60 Vbeta and 13 Jbeta primers. The protocol was immunoSEQ multiplex PCR, while the TCRdb copy is restricted to in-frame clones and leaves out a portion. The profile shows more than 60,000 clones, 70% to 85% of them singletons. V was shortened by 2 bases and J by 3 bases, with 13 bases between the two germline ends. The CDR3 extends over 15 amino acids. Germline lookup yields CDR1 SSHAT and CDR2 FNYEAQ (reference sequence). The sequence derives from a woman in her twenties or thirties in good health and CMV-seronegative. The sample consisted of PBMCs. This chain links TRBV7-7 with TRBJ2-5; a weak D match, TRBD2 (6 bases). CDR3 loop: CASSLRWGVEETQYF. Written as DNA, the CDR3 is TGTGCCAGCAGCTTAAGGTGGGGGGTGGAAGAGACCCAGTACTTC.